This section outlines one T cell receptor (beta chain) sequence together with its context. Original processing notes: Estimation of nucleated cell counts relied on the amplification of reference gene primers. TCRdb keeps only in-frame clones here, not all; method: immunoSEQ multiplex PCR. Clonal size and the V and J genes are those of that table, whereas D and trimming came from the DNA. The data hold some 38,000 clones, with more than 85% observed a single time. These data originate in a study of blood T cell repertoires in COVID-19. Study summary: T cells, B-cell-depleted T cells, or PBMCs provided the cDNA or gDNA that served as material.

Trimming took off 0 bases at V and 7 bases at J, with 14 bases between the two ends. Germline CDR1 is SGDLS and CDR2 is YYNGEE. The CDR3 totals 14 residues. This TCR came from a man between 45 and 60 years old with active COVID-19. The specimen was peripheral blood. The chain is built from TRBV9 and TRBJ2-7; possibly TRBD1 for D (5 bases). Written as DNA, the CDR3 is TGTGCCAGCAGCGTAGGGCCAGGGTTTAGGGAGCAGTACTTC. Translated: CASSVGPGFREQYF.